These T cell receptor beta chains were read from a single sample in a study of cytomegalovirus exposure and HLA in healthy donors. Data came from immunoSEQ multiplex PCR; TCRdb stores just in-frame clones and leaves some out. This sample has roughly 75,000 clones, with approximately 94% found just once. Sequenced material: PBMCs. The receptors derive from a woman between 18 and 29 years old in good health and CMV-seropositive. Each CDR3 is given with its conserved first and last residue. D genes are given only for firm matches. A clone size is listed for some rows: how often the clone was seen (once, few, many), or a class if it is expanded.

TRBV6-6	TRBD1	TRBJ2-7	NA	TGTGCCAGCAGTTGGGGACAGGGCTACGAGCAGTACTTC	CASSWGQGYEQYF
TRBV4-2	TRBD1	TRBJ1-4	NA	TGTGCCAGCAGCCAAGAAGGGGGCTGGGAAACTAATGAAAAACTGTTTTTT	CASSQEGGWETNEKLFF
TRBV2	NA	TRBJ2-3	NA	TGTGCCAGCAGTGAGTTGGCGGGGGCACCAGATACGCAGTATTTT	CASSELAGAPDTQYF
TRBV7-2	TRBD2	TRBJ2-1	NA	TGTGCCAGCAGCTTGGTCAGCGGGAGGGTATACAATGAGCAGTTCTTC	CASSLVSGRVYNEQFF
TRBV10-3	NA	TRBJ2-1	NA	TGTGCCATCAGTTCCCCGGGGGACTTACGAGGGCCCAAACCTTACAATGAGCAGTTCTTC	CAISSPGDLRGPKPYNEQFF
TRBV4-2	NA	TRBJ2-5	NA	TGTGCCAGCAGCCAAGAGGTGACAGAAGAGACCCAGTACTTC	CASSQEVTEETQYF
TRBV7-2	NA	TRBJ2-2	NA	TGTGCCAGCAGCCCGAGACAGGCTAGGAACACCGGGGAGCTGTTTTTT	CASSPRQARNTGELFF
TRBV28	NA	TRBJ2-1	NA	TGTGCCAGCAGTTTATGGGAGAAAGGCGAGCAGTTCTTC	CASSLWEKGEQFF
TRBV7-9	TRBD1	TRBJ2-7	NA	TGTGCCAGCAGCTCCGTAAGACAGGGGAGCTCCTACGAGCAGTACTTC	CASSSVRQGSSYEQYF
TRBV29-1	TRBD2	TRBJ2-1	NA	TGCAGCGTTGAGGGGGCTAGCGGGAGTGGTTACAATGAGCAGTTCTTC	CSVEGASGSGYNEQFF
TRBV6-5	NA	TRBJ2-7	few	TGTGCCAGCAGCAGATACGACGAGCAGTACTTC	CASSRYDEQYF
TRBV7-6	TRBD2	TRBJ2-5	NA	TGTGCCAGCAGCTTAGACCCTATAGCGGGGGGCCCAGAGACCCAGTACTTC	CASSLDPIAGGPETQYF
TRBV5-1	TRBD1	TRBJ2-1	NA	TGCGCCAGCAGCGTCGGACAGGTAGACAATGAGCAGTTCTTC	CASSVGQVDNEQFF
TRBV19	TRBD1	TRBJ2-7	NA	TGTGCCAGTAGTAAAATAATGGGACAGGGGGAGAGCTACGAGCAGTACTTC	CASSKIMGQGESYEQYF